This passage covers 20 T cell receptor beta chains from one sample sequenced in a study of cytomegalovirus exposure and HLA in healthy donors. PCR primers comprised 60 Vbeta and 13 Jbeta primers. Only in-frame clones appear in the TCRdb table, and some are missing; sequencing was by immunoSEQ multiplex PCR. This sample yields 150,000 to 200,000 clones, of which under 80% are seen a single time; about 2.1% belongs to the top ten. The sample comprised PBMCs. These receptors originate from a female donor in good health and CMV-seronegative.

The rearrangement links TRBV6-6 to TRBJ2-7, with a tentative D call TRBD2 (6 bases). Germline V gene lookup returns CDR1 MNHNY and CDR2 SVGAGI (reference sequence). CDR3 size: 15 residues. Trimming took off 5 bases at V and 0 bases at J, with 14 bases between the two ends. CDR3 bases: TGTGCCAGCAGTCGTAAGGAGGGGCCCTCCTACGAGCAGTACTTC. Translating it yields CASSRKEGPSYEQYF.

This chain joins TRBV4-1 and TRBJ2-1; TRBD1 matches 8 bases. CDR3 size: 13 residues. Per germline, CDR1 MGHRA and CDR2 YSYEKL. V was clipped by 3 bases and J by 8 bases; unmatched bases: 3. CDR3 region: CASSQDRVYEQFF. The CDR3 region has the DNA TGCGCCAGCAGCCAGGACAGGGTGTATGAGCAGTTCTTC.

This chain uses TRBV6-1 with TRBJ1-6, with D possibly matching TRBD1 (6 bases). V was trimmed by 1 base and J by 7 bases, leaving 17 bases between them. Germline-derived CDR1 and CDR2 are MNHNS and SASEGT. The CDR3 is 17 amino acids. The chain's CDR3 is CASSEVGGGLGNSPLHF. CDR3 DNA: TGTGCCAGCAGTGAAGTGGGCGGGGGGCTAGGAAATTCACCCCTCCACTTT.

The chain joins TRBV7-3 to TRBJ2-2; TRBD1 aligns across 10 bases. Germline CDR1 and CDR2: SGHTA and FQGTGA. The CDR3 is made up of 15 amino acids. Trimming removed 5 bases from V and 4 bases from J; junction bases left unmatched: 4. The CDR3 sequence is CASSQTGGGTGELFF. CDR3 nucleotide sequence: TGTGCCAGCAGCCAGACAGGGGGCGGCACCGGGGAGCTGTTTTTT.

The chain has TRBV5-1 and TRBJ2-7, with 7 bases lining up with TRBD2. This CDR3 comprises 14 residues. Germline V lookup: CDR1 SGHRS, CDR2 YFSETQ. After removal of 1 base from V and 1 base from J, the junction contained 2 bases not matched to a gene. The CDR3 DNA sequence: TGCGCCAGCAGCTTGCCTAGCGGTTCCTACGAGCAGTACTTC. Protein product: CASSLPSGSYEQYF. The entire variable domain, with the rest obtained from reference TRBV5-1 and TRBJ2-7, is as follows: KAGVTQTPRYLIKTRGQQVTLSCSPISGHRSVSWYQQTPGQGLQFLFEYFSETQRNKGNFPGRFSGRQFSNSRSEMNVSTLELGDSALYLCASSLPSGSYEQYFGPGTRLTVT.

In nucleotides, the CDR3 is TGTGCCAGCAGCCAAGACATCGAGCGCGGCTACACCTTC. This encodes CASSQDIERGYTF. The V and J genes are TRBV4-2 and TRBJ1-2; D not certain. Looked up from germline, CDR1 is LGHNA and CDR2 is YNFKEQ. Deletions cut 0 bases from V and 8 bases from J, with 10 bases between. The CDR3 length is 13 residues.

CDR3 protein: CASSPPSGTDTQYF. For the CDR3, the DNA is TGTGCCAGCTCACCCCCAAGCGGCACAGATACGCAGTATTTT. This chain uses TRBV18 with TRBJ2-3; no clear D. The V end was cut by 3 bases, the J end by 1 base, with 8 bases between. The germline CDR1 and CDR2 sequences are KGHSH and LQKENI. The CDR3 consists of 14 residues.

The chain carries TRBV6-1 and TRBJ2-7; TRBD2 agrees at 10 bases. V lost 10 bases and J lost 4; bases outside the gene matches: 13. CDR1 and CDR2 from the germline V gene are MNHNS and SASEGT. The CDR3 is made up of 15 amino acids. CDR3 DNA: TGTGCCATCCACTCACTGACTAGCGGGCGGTACGAGCAGTACTTC. It encodes CAIHSLTSGRYEQYF.

The V call is TRBV5-6, the J call TRBJ1-2; D is undetermined. The CDR3 loop spans 14 amino acids. V lost 1 base and J lost 4, with 11 bases in between. Germline values: CDR1 SGHDT, CDR2 YYEEEE. The CDR3 loop is CASSLWEGTYGYTF. The CDR3 nucleotides are TGTGCCAGCAGCTTGTGGGAGGGAACCTATGGCTACACCTTC.

The count of this clone is one. V and J are TRBV7-8 and TRBJ1-4; D is uncertain. Germline CDR1 and CDR2: SGHVS and FQNEAQ. Between the trimmed V and J ends, which lost 6 bases and 9 bases, there was a span of 14 bases. The CDR3 runs 13 residues. CDR3 bases: TGTGCCAGCAGTCTAGAGGCTCCCCAAAAACTGTTTTTT. Amino acids: CASSLEAPQKLFF.

Here the CDR3 DNA reads TGTGCCAGCAGCTTAGTGTCGGGAAACACCATATATTTT. As protein: CASSLVSGNTIYF. The J gene is TRBJ1-3, the V gene TRBV7-2; D ambiguous. V lost 1 base and J lost 4, with 5 bases in between. The CDR3 covers 13 residues. Germline V lookup: CDR1 SGHTA, CDR2 FQGNSA.

The J gene is TRBJ2-6, the V gene TRBV19; 7 nucleotides line up with TRBD2. The CDR3 is made up of 16 amino acids. Germline CDR1 and CDR2: LNHDA and SQIVND (reference sequence). The junction had 5 bases not matched to a gene; V was cut back by 6 bases and J by 0 bases. The CDR3 is CASSPSGGSGANVLTF. As DNA, the CDR3 is TGTGCCAGTAGCCCGTCGGGGGGCTCTGGGGCCAACGTCCTGACTTTC. Full variable domain (remainder filled in from reference TRBV19 and TRBJ2-6): DGGITQSPKYLFRKEGQNVTLSCEQNLNHDAMYWYRQDPGQGLRLIYYSQIVNDFQKGDIAEGYSVSREKKESFPLTVTSAQKNPTAFYLCASSPSGGSGANVLTFGAGSRLTVL.

This clone was detected only a few times. The J gene is TRBJ2-7, the V gene TRBV5-1, with 8 bases lining up with TRBD1. Germline loops: CDR1 SGHRS, CDR2 YFSETQ. This CDR3 contains 13 residues. The junction had 3 bases not matched to a gene; V was cut back by 7 bases and J by 0 bases. The CDR3 bases are TGCGCCAGCGCCGGGACAGGCTCCTACGAGCAGTACTTC. Translated: CASAGTGSYEQYF.

The chain combines TRBV6-5 with TRBJ1-5; 9 nucleotides align to TRBD1. This CDR3 has 15 residues. The V gene's germline CDR1 is MNHEY and CDR2 SVGAGI. After removal of 0 bases from V and 5 bases from J, the junction contained 2 bases not matched to a gene. The CDR3 DNA reads TGTGCCAGCAGTTACTCACAGGGGGCATATCAGCCCCAGCATTTT. It encodes CASSYSQGAYQPQHF.

The CDR3 nucleotides read TGCGCCAGCAGCTTGGAGGGCGGGAGGTCCGGGGAGCTGTTTTTT. Its protein is CASSLEGGRSGELFF. The V call is TRBV5-1, the J call TRBJ2-2; TRBD2 matches at 8 bases. Germline CDR1 SGHRS, CDR2 YFSETQ. This CDR3 has 15 amino acids. J lost 6 bases, V lost 0 bases, and 4 bases had no gene match. Supplemented by reference TRBV5-1 and TRBJ2-2, the full variable domain reads KAGVTQTPRYLIKTRGQQVTLSCSPISGHRSVSWYQQTPGQGLQFLFEYFSETQRNKGNFPGRFSGRQFSNSRSEMNVSTLELGDSALYLCASSLEGGRSGELFFGEGSRLTVL.

V gene TRBV7-9 combines with J gene TRBJ2-5; the D gene is possibly TRBD1 (6 bases). Trimming cost V 2 bases and J 5 bases, with 18 bases left between them. Germline CDR1 and CDR2: SEHNR and FQNEAQ (reference sequence). This CDR3 contains 16 residues. CDR3: CASSLKNWGPVETQYF. The CDR3 DNA reads as TGTGCCAGCAGCTTAAAGAACTGGGGGCCGGTTGAGACCCAGTACTTC.

The chain employs TRBV12-5 and TRBJ1-2, with a weak D call TRBD1 (5 bases). Trimming shortened V by 8 bases and J by 6 bases, and 16 bases separated the two germline ends. The CDR3 is made up of 13 amino acids. CDR1 and CDR2 from the germline V gene are LGHNT and FRNRAP. For the CDR3, the DNA is TGTGCTAGTTGGGGACGGGAGCGCGATGGCTACACCTTC. Translating it yields CASWGRERDGYTF.

The rearrangement uses TRBV7-8 and TRBJ2-2, with 11 bases identical to TRBD2. CDR1 and CDR2 (germline): SGHVS, FQNEAQ. There are 16 residues in the CDR3. V dropped 3 bases and J dropped 2; count of bases not matched to a gene: 2. The CDR3 region has the DNA TGTGCCAGCAGCTTTCTAGCGGGAGGAAACACCGGGGAGCTGTTTTTT. Protein: CASSFLAGGNTGELFF. Drawing the rest from reference TRBV7-8 and TRBJ2-2, the complete variable domain is GAGVSQSPRYKVAKRGQDVALRCDPISGHVSLFWYQQALGQGPEFLTYFQNEAQLDKSGLPSDRFFAERPEGSVSTLKIQRTQQEDSAVYLCASSFLAGGNTGELFFGEGSRLTVL.

The V and J genes are TRBV9 and TRBJ2-2; a weak D match, TRBD1 (5 bases). Deletions cut 4 bases from V and 5 bases from J, with 9 bases between. This CDR3 spans 13 amino acids. CDR1 SGDLS and CDR2 YYNGEE come from the germline V gene. For the CDR3, the DNA is TGTGCCAGCAGCATGCAGGGAACCGGGGAGCTGTTTTTT. As protein: CASSMQGTGELFF. The full variable domain, completed using reference TRBV9 and TRBJ2-2, is DSGVTQTPKHLITATGQRVTLRCSPRSGDLSVYWYQQSLDQGLQFLIQYYNGEERAKGNILERFSAQQFPDLHSELNLSSLELGDSALYFCASSMQGTGELFFGEGSRLTVL.

The chain couples TRBV5-1 to TRBJ2-2, with a tentative D call TRBD1 (6 bases). CDR3 length: 16 residues. The germline V and J ends were trimmed by 2 bases and 5 bases, with 16 bases remaining between them. Germline V CDR1 and CDR2: SGHRS, YFSETQ. Here the CDR3 DNA reads TGCGCCAGCAGCTTAAAGCCAGGGGCAGGAACCGGGGAGCTGTTTTTT. It yields the protein CASSLKPGAGTGELFF.